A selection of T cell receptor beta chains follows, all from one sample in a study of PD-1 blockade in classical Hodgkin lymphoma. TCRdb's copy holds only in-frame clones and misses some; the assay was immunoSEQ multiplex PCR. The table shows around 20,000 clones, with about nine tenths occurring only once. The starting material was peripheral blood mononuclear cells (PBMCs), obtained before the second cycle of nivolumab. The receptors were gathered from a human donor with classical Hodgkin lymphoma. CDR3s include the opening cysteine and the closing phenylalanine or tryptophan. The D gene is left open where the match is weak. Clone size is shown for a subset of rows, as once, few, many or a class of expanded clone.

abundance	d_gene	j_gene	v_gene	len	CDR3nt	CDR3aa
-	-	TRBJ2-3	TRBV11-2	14	TGTGCCAGCAGCTTATTGGTAGCGACAGATACGCAGTATTTT	CASSLLVATDTQYF
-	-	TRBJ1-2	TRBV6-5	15	TGTGCCAGCAGACACGACAGGACGGCTAACTATGGCTACACCTTC	CASRHDRTANYGYTF
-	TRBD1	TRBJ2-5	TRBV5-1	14	TGCGCCAGCACCGAGGGGACAGGTGGAGAGACCCAGTACTTC	CASTEGTGGETQYF
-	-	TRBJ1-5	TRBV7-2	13	TGTGCCAGCAGCTTAGAGATAATTACTCCCCAGCATTTT	CASSLEIITPQHF
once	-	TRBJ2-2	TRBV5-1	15	TGCGCCAGCAGCTTGATGGCAGCATTTTCCGGGGAGCTGTTTTTT	CASSLMAAFSGELFF
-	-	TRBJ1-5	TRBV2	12	TGTGCCAGCAGGTTACATAATCAGCCCCAGCATTTT	CASRLHNQPQHF
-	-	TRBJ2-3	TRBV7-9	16	TGTGCCAGCAGCCCTTTCAGGGGGGGGCATCAAGATACGCAGTATTTT	CASSPFRGGHQDTQYF
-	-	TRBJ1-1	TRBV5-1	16	TGCGCCAGCAGCTTAGGTGAAGGGAGGGTTGGGACTGAAGCTTTCTTT	CASSLGEGRVGTEAFF
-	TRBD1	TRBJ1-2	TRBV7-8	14	TGTGCCAGCAGCTTCGACCCGGGACAGGGCGGCTACACCTTC	CASSFDPGQGGYTF
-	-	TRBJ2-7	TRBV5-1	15	TGCGCCAGCAGCTTGGGTCTAGGGGGGGCCTACGAGCAGTACTTC	CASSLGLGGAYEQYF
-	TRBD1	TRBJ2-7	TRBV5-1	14	TGCGCCAGCAGCTCAATGCCGGGACAGAGGGAGCAGTACTTC	CASSSMPGQREQYF
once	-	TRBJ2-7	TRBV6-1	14	TGTGCCAGCACTACGGCGGGGAACCTCTACGAGCAGTACTTC	CASTTAGNLYEQYF
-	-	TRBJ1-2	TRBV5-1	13	TGCGCCAGCAGCACGACTGTAAACTATGGCTACACCTTC	CASSTTVNYGYTF
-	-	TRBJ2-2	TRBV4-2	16	TGTGCCAGCAGCCATACGAGACAGGGAGGTACCGGGGAGCTGTTTTTT	CASSHTRQGGTGELFF
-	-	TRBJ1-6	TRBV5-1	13	TGCGCCAGCAGCCCAGATCAGGTTTCACCCCTCCACTTT	CASSPDQVSPLHF
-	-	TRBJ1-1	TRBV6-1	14	TGTGCCAGCAGTGAATTAGAACGAAGGGCTGAAGCTTTCTTT	CASSELERRAEAFF
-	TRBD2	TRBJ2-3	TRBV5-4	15	TGTGCCAGCAGCTTGGCTGGCGGGGGGTCAGATACGCAGTATTTT	CASSLAGGGSDTQYF
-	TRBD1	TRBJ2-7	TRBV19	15	TGTGCCAGTAGTATGGGGACAGGGGTGCCCTACGAGCAGTACTTC	CASSMGTGVPYEQYF
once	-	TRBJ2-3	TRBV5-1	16	TGCGCCAGCAGCTTGGACGAGGTCCGACCCACAGATACGCAGTATTTT	CASSLDEVRPTDTQYF
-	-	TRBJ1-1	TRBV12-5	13	TGTGCTAGTGAGGCCTTCATGAACACTGAAGCTTTCTTT	CASEAFMNTEAFF
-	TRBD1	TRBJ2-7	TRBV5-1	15	TGCGCCAGCAGCGGAGGGACAGGGGGCTCCTACGAGCAGTACTTC	CASSGGTGGSYEQYF
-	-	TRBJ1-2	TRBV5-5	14	TGTGCCAGCAGCTTGTTGGGTGCGGGCTATGGCTACACCTTC	CASSLLGAGYGYTF
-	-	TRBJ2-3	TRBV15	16	TGTGCCACCAGCAGAGAAGGCGGGGATAGCACAGATACGCAGTATTTT	CATSREGGDSTDTQYF
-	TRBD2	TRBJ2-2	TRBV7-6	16	TGTGCCAGCAGCTCCCTAGCGGGGGCGGACACCGGGGAGCTGTTTTTT	CASSSLAGADTGELFF
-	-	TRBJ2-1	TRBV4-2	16	TGTGCCAGCAGCCAAGACAGTTCTCTTTCCTACAATGAGCAGTTCTTC	CASSQDSSLSYNEQFF
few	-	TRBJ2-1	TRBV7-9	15	TGTGCCAGCAGCCCCCCAACCCCACATTTCATAGAGCAGTTCTTC	CASSPPTPHFIEQFF
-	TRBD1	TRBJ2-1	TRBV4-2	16	TGTGCCAGCAGCCAAGATGACCACAGGGGGTCCGATGAGCAGTTCTTC	CASSQDDHRGSDEQFF
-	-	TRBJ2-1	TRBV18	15	TGTGCCAGCTCCCCCCTTACGGGGGCATACAATGAGCAGTTCTTC	CASSPLTGAYNEQFF
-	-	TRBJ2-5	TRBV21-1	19	TGTGCCAGCAGCAAATCCGTTCCTAGGACAGGCATGTCGAGGGAGACCCAGTACTTC	CASSKSVPRTGMSRETQYF
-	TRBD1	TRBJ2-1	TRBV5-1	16	TGCGCCAGCAGCTTGGATGGGACAGGGGTAGGCAATGAGCAGTTCTTC	CASSLDGTGVGNEQFF
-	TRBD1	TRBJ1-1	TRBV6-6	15	TGTGCCAGCAGTTACAGGCAGGGGGAGGGCACTGAAGCTTTCTTT	CASSYRQGEGTEAFF
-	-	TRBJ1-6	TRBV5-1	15	TGCGCCAGCAGCTTGGGGACTGCCGATAATCCACCCCTCCACTTT	CASSLGTADNPPLHF
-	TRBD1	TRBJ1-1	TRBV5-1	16	TGCGCCAGCAGCTTACTGGGACAGGGGATGAACACTGAAGCTTTCTTT	CASSLLGQGMNTEAFF
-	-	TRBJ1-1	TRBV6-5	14	TGTGCCAGCAGCTCCCCCGGCGCCCTCATGGCAGCTTTCTTT	CASSSPGALMAAFF
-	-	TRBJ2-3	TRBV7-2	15	TGTGCCAGCAGCTTAGCCGGGTTAGGCACAGATACGCAGTATTTT	CASSLAGLGTDTQYF
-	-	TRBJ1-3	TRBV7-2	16	TGTGCCAGCAGCTTAGGATGGGCACCAAGGGGAAACACCATATATTTT	CASSLGWAPRGNTIYF
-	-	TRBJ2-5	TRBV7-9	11	TGTGCCAGCAGCTCAGTAGAGGCCCAGTACTTC	CASSSVEAQYF
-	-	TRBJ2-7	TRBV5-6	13	TGTGCCAGCAATTACGGGAGTAGCCGCGAGCAGTACTTC	CASNYGSSREQYF
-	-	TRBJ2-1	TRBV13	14	TGTGCCAGCAGCTTAGGGCTAGGAGGCAATGAGCAGTTCTTC	CASSLGLGGNEQFF
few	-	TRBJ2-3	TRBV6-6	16	TGTGCCAGCAGTCCTCGAGGGGGGTGGGACACAGATACGCAGTATTTT	CASSPRGGWDTDTQYF
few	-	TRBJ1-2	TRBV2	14	TGTGCCAGCAGTGAAGCAAGGGAAAGATATGGCTACACCTTC	CASSEARERYGYTF
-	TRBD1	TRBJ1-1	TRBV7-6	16	TGTGCCAGCAGCACCTCTCCGGGACAGGGGAACACTGAAGCTTTCTTT	CASSTSPGQGNTEAFF
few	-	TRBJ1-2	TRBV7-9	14	TGTGCCAGCAGCTTAGCGGAGGGACCCTATGGCTACACCTTC	CASSLAEGPYGYTF
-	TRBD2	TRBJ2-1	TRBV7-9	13	TGTGCCAGCAGCGGGACTAGCTACAATGAGCAGTTCTTC	CASSGTSYNEQFF
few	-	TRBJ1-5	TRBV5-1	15	TGCGCCAGCAGCTTGTCGGGGATGGGCAATCAGCCCCAGCATTTT	CASSLSGMGNQPQHF
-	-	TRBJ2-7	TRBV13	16	TGTGCCAGCAGCCCCCCGGAGGTGGGGATCTCCTACGAGCAGTACTTC	CASSPPEVGISYEQYF